This T cell receptor (beta chain) stems from a study of cytomegalovirus exposure and HLA in healthy donors. Likely unrecorded immune exposures existed in these nominally healthy donors. General study results and limits: Judged likely to be a sequencing artifact was a cluster of highly shared sequence variants.

As concerns this clone: The target antigen is unknown.

The PCR had 60 Vbeta and 13 Jbeta primers. Clones were read by immunoSEQ multiplex PCR, and TCRdb kept only the in-frame ones, dropping some. The repertoire includes about 180,000 clones, under 80% of them detected once, and roughly 2.5% sits in the top ten. The germline gives CDR1 SGHKS, CDR2 YYEKEE (reference sequence). V trimming: 4 bases; J trimming: 9 bases; junction bases outside the gene matches: 11. This CDR3 contains 16 residues. This receptor was identified in a human donor in good health. The sample consisted of PBMCs. The rearrangement links TRBV5-5 to TRBJ1-6; 9 bases fit TRBD1. CDR3 nucleotides: TGTGCCAGCAGCCCCGCGACAGGGGGGGACCTTTCACCCCTCCACTTT. This sequence encodes CASSPATGGDLSPLHF.